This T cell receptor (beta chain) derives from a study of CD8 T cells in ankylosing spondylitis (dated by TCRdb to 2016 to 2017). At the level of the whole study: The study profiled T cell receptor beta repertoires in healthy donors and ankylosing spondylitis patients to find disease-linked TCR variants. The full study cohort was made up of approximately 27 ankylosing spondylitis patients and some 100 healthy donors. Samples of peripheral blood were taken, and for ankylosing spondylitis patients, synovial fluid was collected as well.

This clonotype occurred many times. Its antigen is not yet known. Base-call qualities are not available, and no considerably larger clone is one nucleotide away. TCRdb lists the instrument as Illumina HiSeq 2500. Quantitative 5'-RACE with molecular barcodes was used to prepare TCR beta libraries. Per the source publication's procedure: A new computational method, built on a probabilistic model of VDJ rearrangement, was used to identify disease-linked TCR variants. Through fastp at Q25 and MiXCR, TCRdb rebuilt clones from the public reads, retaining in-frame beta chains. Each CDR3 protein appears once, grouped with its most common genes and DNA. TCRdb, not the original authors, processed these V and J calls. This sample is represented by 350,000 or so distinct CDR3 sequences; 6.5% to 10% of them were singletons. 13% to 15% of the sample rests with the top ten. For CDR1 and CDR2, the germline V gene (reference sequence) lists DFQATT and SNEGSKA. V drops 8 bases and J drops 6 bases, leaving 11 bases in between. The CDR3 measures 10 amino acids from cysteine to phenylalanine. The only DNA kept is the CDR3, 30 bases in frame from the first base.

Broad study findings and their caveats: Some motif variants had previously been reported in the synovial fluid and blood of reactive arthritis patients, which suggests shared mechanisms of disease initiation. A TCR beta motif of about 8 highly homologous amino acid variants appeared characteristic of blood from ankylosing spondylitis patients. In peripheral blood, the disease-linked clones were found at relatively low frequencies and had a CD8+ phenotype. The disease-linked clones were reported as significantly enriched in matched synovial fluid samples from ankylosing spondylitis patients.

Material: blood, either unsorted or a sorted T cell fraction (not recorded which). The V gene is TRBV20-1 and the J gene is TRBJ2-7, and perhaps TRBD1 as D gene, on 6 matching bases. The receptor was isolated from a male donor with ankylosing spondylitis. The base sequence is TGCAGTCTAAACAGGGTCGAGCAGTACTTC. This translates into CSLNRVEQYF.